These 30 T cell receptor beta chains were all obtained from the same sample, sequenced in a study of cytotoxic CD8 clonotypes in ibrutinib-treated CLL. The repertoire was sequenced with immunoSEQ multiplex PCR; TCRdb's copy has only in-frame clones and lacks some. The sample consists of roughly 170,000 clones, approximately 84% of them appearing once. The sample here was PBMCs, taken after 24 months of ibrutinib treatment. The receptors were sampled from a human donor with chronic lymphocytic leukemia.

Note on this clone: Germline is not matched at one junction end, which may reflect a read error. The same CDR3 can be traced to other DNA sequences in this sample. The chain couples TRBV30 to TRBJ2-1; 9 bases agree with TRBD2. The CDR3 has 15 residues. Germline CDR1 reads GTSNPN; CDR2 reads SVGIG (reference sequence). The CDR3 region has the DNA TGCGCCTGGACGGGCGGGAGGGTTTATTTTGATGAGCAGTTCTTC. It encodes CAWTGGRVYFDEQFF.

This chain uses TRBV19 with TRBJ2-1; 9 bases are a match to TRBD2. Germline V gives CDR1 LNHDA, CDR2 SQIVND (reference sequence). The ends lost 6 bases at V and 6 bases at J; junction bases unmatched: 9. The CDR3 covers 15 residues. The CDR3 DNA sequence: TGTGCCAGTAGGGGGGGACTAGCAGTTACCAATGAGCAGTTCTTC. Residues: CASRGGLAVTNEQFF.

This clone occurred once. The J gene is TRBJ2-3, the V gene TRBV5-1; 10 bases align to TRBD2. The ends lost 6 bases at V and 3 bases at J; junction bases unmatched: 13. Germline-derived CDR1 and CDR2 are SGHRS and YFSETQ. This CDR3 is 17 amino acids long. The CDR3 loop is CASNPLAGVGGTDTQYF. The DNA of the CDR3 is TGCGCCAGCAACCCCCTAGCGGGAGTGGGGGGGACAGATACGCAGTATTTT.

This rearrangement joins TRBV2 to TRBJ2-1; D might be TRBD1 or TRBD2, each matching 6 bases. Germline CDR1 SNHLY, CDR2 FYNNEI. Trimming removed 6 bases from V and 2 bases from J, with 14 bases in between. The CDR3 runs to 15 residues. The DNA for the CDR3 is TGTGCCAGCAGGTCTCCGGGGGCCACCTACAATGAGCAGTTCTTC. Translating gives CASRSPGATYNEQFF.

The rearrangement joins TRBV19 to TRBJ2-3; D is tentatively TRBD1 or TRBD2 (5 bases each). Trimming took off 7 bases at V and 3 bases at J, with 17 bases between the two ends. Germline CDR1 and CDR2: LNHDA and SQIVND (reference sequence). The CDR3 spans 15 residues. In DNA, the CDR3 is TGTGCCAGTAAGGGTCGGGACGTTGTAACAGATACGCAGTATTTT. It translates to CASKGRDVVTDTQYF.

CDR3 amino acids: CASSEGQLYNEQFF. The DNA for the CDR3 is TGTGCCAGCAGCGAAGGACAGCTCTACAATGAGCAGTTCTTC. V usage is TRBV7-9 and J usage is TRBJ2-1; D is possibly TRBD1 (6 bases). V was clipped by 5 bases and J by 3 bases, with 11 bases between them. CDR3 length equals 14 residues. Germline CDR1 is SEHNR and CDR2 is FQNEAQ (reference sequence).

A single count supports this clone. The chain recombines TRBV6-6 with TRBJ1-5; 10 bases map to TRBD1. J lost 2 bases, V lost 5 bases, and 6 bases had no gene match. The germline V gene has CDR1 MNHNY and CDR2 SVGAGI (reference sequence). The CDR3 length is 16 residues. The CDR3 DNA is TGTGCCAGCAGTACAAGACAGGGGGCCCGCAATCAGCCCCAGCATTTT. Amino acids: CASSTRQGARNQPQHF.

The genes are TRBV6-5 and TRBJ1-2; a possible D gene is TRBD1 (5 bases). The CDR3 extends over 14 amino acids. CDR1 is MNHEY and CDR2 is SVGAGI in the germline V gene. Trimming stripped 6 bases from V and 3 bases from J, with 14 bases between. Written as DNA, the CDR3 is TGTGCCAGCAGCCTACAAAGGGGACACTATGGCTACACCTTC. Translation: CASSLQRGHYGYTF.

This chain connects TRBV12-5 to TRBJ1-2; possibly TRBD1 for D (5 bases). Germline values: CDR1 LGHNT, CDR2 FRNRAP. The CDR3 totals 15 residues. V was clipped by 0 bases and J by 4 bases, with 12 bases between them. The CDR3 loop is CASGLVRGGSYGYTF. CDR3 coding DNA: TGTGCTAGTGGTTTGGTACGTGGGGGTAGCTATGGCTACACCTTC.

The rearrangement uses TRBV4-1 and TRBJ2-2, with no clear D. Germline CDR1 and CDR2: MGHRA and YSYEKL. Trimming took 1 base from V and 3 from J, leaving 12 bases between them. This CDR3 spans 16 amino acids. CDR3 sequence: CASSQVWSADTGELFF. DNA of the CDR3: TGCGCCAGCAGCCAAGTCTGGTCGGCTGACACCGGGGAGCTGTTTTTT.

The rearrangement links TRBV9 to TRBJ1-2; no clear D gene. CDR1 SGDLS and CDR2 YYNGEE come from the germline V gene. Trimming removed 0 bases from V and 2 bases from J, with 11 bases in between. This CDR3 has 15 residues. The CDR3, as DNA: TGTGCCAGCAGCGTAGTACCATCCCCAAACTATGGCTACACCTTC. As protein: CASSVVPSPNYGYTF.

This clone counts as medium-sized. The chain uses TRBV5-6 and TRBJ1-6; unclear D gene. CDR3 length: 15 residues. V was cut by 3 bases and J by 8 bases, with 15 bases left in between. Germline V CDR1 and CDR2: SGHDT, YYEEEE. The CDR3 loop is CASSWRSQWYSPLHF. CDR3 sequence (DNA): TGTGCCAGCAGCTGGCGGTCCCAGTGGTATTCACCCCTCCACTTT.

The chain combines TRBV13 with TRBJ2-2, with D tentatively TRBD2 (6 bases). Germline V gene lookup returns CDR1 PRHDT and CDR2 FYEKMQ (reference sequence). The length of the CDR3 is 16 residues. Trimming cost V 0 bases and J 1 base, with 9 bases left between them. The CDR3 loop is CASSLGRGWNTGELFF. The CDR3 nucleotides are TGTGCCAGCAGCTTAGGCCGGGGGTGGAACACCGGGGAGCTGTTTTTT.

The CDR3 nucleotides read TGTGCCAGCTCACCAGGCGGCGGGGGGGCAGAGACCCAGTACTTC. As protein: CASSPGGGGAETQYF. The chain uses TRBV18 and TRBJ2-5; 9 bases line up with TRBD2. The germline V gene has CDR1 KGHSH and CDR2 LQKENI. V shed 2 bases and J 4 bases; nucleotides not matched to a gene: 5. This CDR3 comprises 15 residues.

This chain uses TRBV7-4 with TRBJ2-1; TRBD2 aligns across 9 bases. Trimming took 3 bases from V and 6 from J; bases not matched to a gene: 6. The CDR3 loop spans 15 amino acids. Per germline, CDR1 SGHVT and CDR2 SQSDAQ. The CDR3 region is CASSLGLASGNEQFF. The CDR3 coding sequence is TGTGCCAGCAGCTTGGGACTAGCCTCGGGCAATGAGCAGTTCTTC.

Of note for this clone: A junction boundary mismatches the germline segment, possibly from a read error. This chain joins TRBV28 and TRBJ2-7; 14 bases line up with TRBD2. The CDR3 is 14 amino acids. Germline V gives CDR1 MDHEN, CDR2 SYDVKM. The CDR3 bases are TGTGCCAGCAGTCCAGGGGGACTAGCGGGAGAGCGGTACTTC. This translates into CASSPGGLAGERYF. The entire variable domain, with the rest obtained from reference TRBV28 and TRBJ2-7, is as follows: DVKVTQSSRYLVKRTGEKVFLECVQDMDHENMFWYRQDPGLGLRLIYFSYDVKMKEKGDIPEGYSVSREKKERFSLILESASTNQTSMYLCASSPGGLAGERYFGPGTRLTVT.

V gene TRBV27 combines with J gene TRBJ2-6; the match to TRBD1 covers 7 bases. J lost 0 bases, V lost 7 bases, and 9 bases had no gene match. The CDR3 is 17 residues long. The germline gives CDR1 MNHEY, CDR2 SMNVEV (reference sequence). The CDR3 reads CASTTAPGGSGANVLTF. Written as DNA, the CDR3 is TGTGCCAGCACCACCGCGCCAGGGGGCTCTGGGGCCAACGTCCTGACTTTC.

The chain combines TRBV30 with TRBJ2-2, with 15 bases that match TRBD2. The ends lost 3 bases at V and 7 bases at J; junction bases unmatched: 3. Germline lookup yields CDR1 GTSNPN and CDR2 SVGIG (reference sequence). This CDR3 has 15 residues. The CDR3 DNA is TGTGCCTGGAGCCGGGGACTAGCGGGAGGCGGGGAGCTGTTTTTT. Protein: CAWSRGLAGGGELFF.

The chain carries TRBV7-8 and TRBJ1-1; D perhaps matches TRBD1 (5 bases). The CDR3 runs to 13 residues. V was cut by 3 bases and J by 1 base, with 6 bases left in between. The germline CDR1 and CDR2 sequences are SGHVS and FQNEAQ. In DNA form, the CDR3 reads TGTGCCAGCAGCTTCACAGGGAACACTGAAGCTTTCTTT. This translates into CASSFTGNTEAFF.

This clone was counted only a few times. The CDR3 sequence: CASSSEGSGETQYF. The DNA of the CDR3 is TGCGCCAGCAGCTCTGAGGGGAGCGGAGAGACCCAGTACTTC. The V gene is TRBV5-1, the J gene TRBJ2-5, with D perhaps assigned TRBD1 or TRBD2 (5 bases each). Trimming pared 3 bases from V and 4 bases from J, leaving 13 bases between. In germline, CDR1 is SGHRS, CDR2 YFSETQ. The CDR3 contains 14 residues.

Notes on this clone: The sample holds other DNA sequences that translate to the same CDR3. The chain recombines TRBV7-3 with TRBJ1-1; unclear D gene. The V and J ends lost 5 bases and 1 base respectively, with 11 bases between them. There are 14 residues in the CDR3. CDR1 is SGHTA and CDR2 is FQGTGA in the germline V gene. The CDR3 protein is CASSPGSTNTEAFF. In DNA, the CDR3 is TGTGCCAGCAGCCCGGGCTCCACGAACACTGAAGCTTTCTTT.

This clone was observed a few times. The chain recombines TRBV15 with TRBJ1-1, with TRBD1 matching over 8 bases. Germline V CDR1 and CDR2: LNHNV, YYDKDF (reference sequence). Unmatched junction bases numbered 1, after V lost 4 bases and J lost 0 bases. This CDR3 is 14 amino acids long. The CDR3 loop reads CATSTGQVNTEAFF. CDR3 DNA sequence: TGTGCCACCAGCACGGGACAGGTGAACACTGAAGCTTTCTTT.

This sequence joins TRBV5-1 and TRBJ2-7; a weak D match, TRBD2 (5 bases). Trimming cost V 0 bases and J 1 base, with 8 bases left between them. The CDR3 spans 14 residues. The germline V gene has CDR1 SGHRS and CDR2 YFSETQ. The CDR3 sequence is CASSLARGSYEQYF. The CDR3, as DNA: TGCGCCAGCAGCTTGGCTCGGGGTTCCTACGAGCAGTACTTC.

The chain links TRBV4-1 to TRBJ1-3; D is undetermined. V gave up 3 bases and J gave up 4 bases, with 10 bases separating them. The V gene's germline CDR1 is MGHRA and CDR2 YSYEKL. This CDR3 has 14 residues. The CDR3: CASSHDNGGNTIYF. CDR3 DNA sequence: TGCGCCAGCAGCCACGATAATGGCGGAAACACCATATATTTT.

The chain uses TRBV19 and TRBJ1-5, with D possibly being TRBD1 (5 bases). The CDR3 extends over 16 amino acids. Germline CDR1 and CDR2: LNHDA and SQIVND (reference sequence). The ends were cut back, 9 bases at V and 7 bases at J, with 25 bases in the middle. The DNA for the CDR3 is TGTGCCAGCCAAGTTCGGGGTTGGCAGGGATCGCAGCCCCAGCATTTT. Protein sequence: CASQVRGWQGSQPQHF.

The chain employs TRBV27 and TRBJ1-4, with D unclear. Trimming left V 9 bases short and J 7 bases short, with 12 bases between. Germline CDR1 reads MNHEY; CDR2 reads SMNVEV (reference sequence). The CDR3 spans 12 residues. The CDR3 coding sequence is TGTGCCAGTAGGCGCTCGGGTGAAAAACTGTTTTTT. This sequence encodes CASRRSGEKLFF.

The V call is TRBV9, the J call TRBJ1-5; 7 nucleotides line up with TRBD1. Germline-derived CDR1 and CDR2 are SGDLS and YYNGEE. This CDR3 comprises 18 residues. J gave up 4 bases and V 3 bases, and 16 bases lay outside the gene matches. The DNA of the CDR3 is TGTGCCAGCAGCGCCGGGGGCAGGGGGGCCCACATTAATCAGCCCCAGCATTTT. Translating gives CASSAGGRGAHINQPQHF.

V is TRBV9 and J is TRBJ2-5; D may be TRBD2 (5 bases). The CDR3 consists of 13 residues. The V end was cut by 3 bases, the J end by 5 bases, with 11 bases between. Per the germline V gene, CDR1 is SGDLS and CDR2 is YYNGEE. CDR3 sequence: CASSGPSGETQYF. CDR3 bases: TGTGCCAGCAGCGGCCCCTCGGGGGAGACCCAGTACTTC.

The gene calls are TRBV10-2 and TRBJ2-3; D perhaps matches TRBD2 (6 bases). The germline gives CDR1 WSHSY, CDR2 SAAADI. The CDR3 contains 16 residues. With 6 bases removed from V and 5 bases from J, the gap between germline ends came to 21 bases. The CDR3 coding sequence is TGCGCCAGCAGGACCCGAGCGGTGGGGAGGAGAGATACGCAGTATTTT. This translates into CASRTRAVGRRDTQYF.

The rearrangement links TRBV9 to TRBJ1-5; 7 nucleotides line up with TRBD1. The germline V gene has CDR1 SGDLS and CDR2 YYNGEE. Unmatched junction bases numbered 8, after V lost 3 bases and J lost 5 bases. The CDR3 is 15 residues long. CDR3 protein: CASSAQGQKYQPQHF. The CDR3 DNA is TGTGCCAGCAGCGCTCAGGGACAGAAATATCAGCCCCAGCATTTT.